This TCR beta chain was identified in a study of cytomegalovirus exposure and HLA in healthy donors. Study as a whole: Most genotyped donors, 81% of about 400, had Caucasian-associated genetic ancestry.

Study-wide results and caveats: For most TCR sequences rarity was the rule, although some public TCRs occurred in many donors. Certain sequence variants were highly shared and formed a cluster, and this cluster was likely a sequencing artifact.

This CDR3 is built from 14 residues. V was cut by 9 bases and J by 7 bases, with 18 bases left in between. The germline V gene has CDR1 SNHLY and CDR2 FYNNEI. A word on this clone: The antigen remains unidentified.

Donors had nominal health at sampling but likely had unrecorded immune exposures. Primers for the PCR totalled 60 Vbeta and 13 Jbeta. Repertoires were generated with immunoSEQ multiplex PCR, while TCRdb's copy carries only in-frame clones and drops some. The sample has some 220,000 clones, about 85% seen once. The TCR was taken from a girl aged 2 to 9 in good health and CMV-seronegative. Sample: PBMCs. This chain links TRBV2 with TRBJ2-2; the D gene is possibly TRBD2 (6 bases). CDR3 DNA sequence: TGTGCCAGTAAGGCCCGGGGGAAGAACGGGGAGCTGTTTTTT. It specifies CASKARGKNGELFF.